The T cell receptor (beta chain) under discussion was sequenced for a study of naive and memory T cell subsets. Two oligonucleotides, mixed equimolar, formed the beta constant-region primer covering TRBC1 and TRBC2. Nested alpha and beta constant-region primers with the SP2 primer drove four PCR rounds on ligated cDNA. TCRdb re-called the UMI-ligation and nested PCR reads with MiXCR, one entry per CDR3 protein. The sample holds approximately 100,000 distinct CDR3 sequences, roughly 14% seen once. Germline CDR1 is SGHVS and CDR2 is FNYEAQ. The V end was cut by 1 base, the J end by 6 bases, with 15 bases between. This CDR3 comprises 15 residues. This clonotype occurred a few times. Its target is unknown. CD4+ T cell IFNgamma after overnight CMV lysate exposure gave donor CMV status. Study-wide results and caveats: TCR counts from RNA may reflect activation-linked expression changes. A clonotype means one alpha or beta sequence, not an alpha/beta pair. Especially in CD8 cells, naive repertoires contained a few larger clonotypes, possibly CD45RA-re-expressing memory cells.

The source material was naive CD8+ T cells from blood. V usage is TRBV7-6 and J usage is TRBJ1-1, with D unclear. This receptor was taken from a human donor in good health. The CDR3 DNA sequence: TGTGCCAGCAGCTTAGATCCTGCAGCGGGCGCTGAAGCTTTCTTT. Translating gives CASSLDPAAGAEAFF.